Sequencing of this TCR beta chain was carried out in a study of identifying expanded T cells in peripheral blood. Study findings and constraints: Clone count variance between roughly 2-week samples rose with total template count. Technical replicates showed about 1.2 changed clones; around two weeks 15 to 20; four weeks 19.

CDR3 length: 15 amino acids. The trim removed 5 bases at V and 7 bases at J, leaving 8 bases unmatched. The germline CDR1 and CDR2 sequences are SEHNR and FQNEAQ (reference sequence). No infections or other immune events were documented during collection. The sample holds one count of this clone. Its specificity is unknown. Sequencing was performed with immunoSEQ multiplex PCR; in TCRdb, only in-frame clones are kept and a portion is missing. The sample lists about 130,000 clones, 86% occurring once. The source of this sequence is a person aged 18 to 75 in good health. The sequenced sample consisted of blood. This sequence joins TRBV7-9 and TRBJ1-6, with 7 nucleotides matching TRBD1. The CDR3 nucleotides are TGTGCCAGCAGCCCAGGGGGAGGGTTCAATTCACCCCTCCACTTT. The encoded protein is CASSPGGGFNSPLHF.